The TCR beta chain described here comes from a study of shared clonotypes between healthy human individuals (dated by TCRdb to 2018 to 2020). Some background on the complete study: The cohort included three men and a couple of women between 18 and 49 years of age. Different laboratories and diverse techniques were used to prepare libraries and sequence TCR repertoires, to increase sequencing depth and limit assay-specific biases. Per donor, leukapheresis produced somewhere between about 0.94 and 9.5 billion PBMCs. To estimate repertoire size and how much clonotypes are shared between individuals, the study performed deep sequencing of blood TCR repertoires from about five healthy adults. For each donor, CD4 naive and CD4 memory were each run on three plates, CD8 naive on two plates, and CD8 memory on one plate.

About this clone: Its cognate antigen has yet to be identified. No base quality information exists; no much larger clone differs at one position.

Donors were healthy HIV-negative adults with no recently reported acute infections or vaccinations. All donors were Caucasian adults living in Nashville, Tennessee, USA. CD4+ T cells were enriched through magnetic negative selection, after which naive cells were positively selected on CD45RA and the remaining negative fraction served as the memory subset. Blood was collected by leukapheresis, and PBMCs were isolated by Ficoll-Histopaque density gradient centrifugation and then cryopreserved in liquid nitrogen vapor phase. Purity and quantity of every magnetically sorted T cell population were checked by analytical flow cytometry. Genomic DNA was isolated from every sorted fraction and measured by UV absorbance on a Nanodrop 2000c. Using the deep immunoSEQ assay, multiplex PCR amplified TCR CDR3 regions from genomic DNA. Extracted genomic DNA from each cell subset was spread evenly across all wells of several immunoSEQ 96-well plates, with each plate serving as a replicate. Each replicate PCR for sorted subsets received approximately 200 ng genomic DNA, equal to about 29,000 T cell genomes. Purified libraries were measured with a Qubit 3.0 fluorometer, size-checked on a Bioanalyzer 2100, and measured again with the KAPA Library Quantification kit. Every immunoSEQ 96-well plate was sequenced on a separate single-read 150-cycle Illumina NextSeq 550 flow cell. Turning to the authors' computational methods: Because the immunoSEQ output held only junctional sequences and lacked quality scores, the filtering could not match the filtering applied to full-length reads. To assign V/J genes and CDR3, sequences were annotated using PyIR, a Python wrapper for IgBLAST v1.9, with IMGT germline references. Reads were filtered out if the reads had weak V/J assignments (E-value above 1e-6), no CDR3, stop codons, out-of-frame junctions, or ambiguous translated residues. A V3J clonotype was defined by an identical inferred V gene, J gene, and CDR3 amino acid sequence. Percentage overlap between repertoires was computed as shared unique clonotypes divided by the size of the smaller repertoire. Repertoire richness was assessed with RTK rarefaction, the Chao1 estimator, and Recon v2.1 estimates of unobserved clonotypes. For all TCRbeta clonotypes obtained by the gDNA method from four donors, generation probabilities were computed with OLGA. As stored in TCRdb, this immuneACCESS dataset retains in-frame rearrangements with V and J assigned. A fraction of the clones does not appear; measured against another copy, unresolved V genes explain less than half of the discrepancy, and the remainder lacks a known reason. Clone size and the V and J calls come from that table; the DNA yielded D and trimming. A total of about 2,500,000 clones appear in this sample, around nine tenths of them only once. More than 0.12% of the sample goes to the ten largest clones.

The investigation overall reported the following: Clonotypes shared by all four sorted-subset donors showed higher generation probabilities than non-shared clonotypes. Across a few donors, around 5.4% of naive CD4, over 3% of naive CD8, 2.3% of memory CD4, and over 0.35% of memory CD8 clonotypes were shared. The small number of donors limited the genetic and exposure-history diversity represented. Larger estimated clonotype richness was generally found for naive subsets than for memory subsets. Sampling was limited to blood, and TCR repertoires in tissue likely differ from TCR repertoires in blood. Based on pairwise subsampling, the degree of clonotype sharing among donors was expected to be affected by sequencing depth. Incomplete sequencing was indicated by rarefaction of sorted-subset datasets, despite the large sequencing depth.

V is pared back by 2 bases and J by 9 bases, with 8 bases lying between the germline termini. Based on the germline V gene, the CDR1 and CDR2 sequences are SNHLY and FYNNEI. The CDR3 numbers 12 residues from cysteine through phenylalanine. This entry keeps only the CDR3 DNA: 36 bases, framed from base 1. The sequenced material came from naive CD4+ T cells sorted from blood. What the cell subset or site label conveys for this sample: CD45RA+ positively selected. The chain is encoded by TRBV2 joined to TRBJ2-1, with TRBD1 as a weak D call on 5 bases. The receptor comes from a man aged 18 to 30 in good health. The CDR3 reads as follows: CASSESGIEQFF. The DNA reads TGTGCCAGCAGTGAATCAGGGATTGAGCAGTTCTTC.